This T cell receptor beta chain was retrieved from a study of CD8 T cells in Susac syndrome. Study-level findings and limits: The relatively small number of individuals in the TCR sequencing and HLA analysis was acknowledged by the study. Among people with Susac, CD8+ clonal expansion was greatest in TEMRA cells and active patients.

In contrast to the negatively isolated CD8+ and CD4+ T cells, TEMRA cells were FACS-enriched. As concerns this clonotype: The antigen is not known.

Random hexamers were used to reverse transcribe roughly 0.45 to 1 ug of RNA. One entry per CDR3 protein results from TCRdb running MiXCR on the immunoSEQ multiplex PCR reads. The table records 95,000 to 150,000 distinct CDR3 sequences, just under 95% of them present only once. Sequencing used CD8+ T cells from PBMCs. This clonotype originated in a human donor with Susac syndrome.

CDR3 amino acids: CASKRPGGHEQYF. Written as DNA, the CDR3 is TGCGCCAGCAAAAGGCCGGGGGGCCACGAGCAGTACTTC. The chain uses TRBV10-2 and TRBJ2-7, with D possibly TRBD2 on 7 matching bases. Germline V lookup: CDR1 WSHSY, CDR2 SAAADI. V was trimmed by 7 bases and J by 5 bases, leaving 15 bases between them. There are 13 residues in the CDR3.